This T cell receptor (beta chain) was identified in a study of human T cells and chemical hapten exposure. About the study: A 2 cm by 2 cm inner upper arm patch received 2% DPC for sensitization.

This clonotype was seen a few times. TCRdb analysed the RACE reads with MiXCR anew, one entry per CDR3 protein. Of around 130,000 distinct CDR3 sequences in the sample, approximately 12% were seen once. Time point noted: patch test 2, 6 weeks after DPC sensitization. Treatment: therapeutic diphenylcyclopropenone sensitization with weekly scalp DPC. This CDR3 is built from 16 residues. Per germline, CDR1 SGHAT and CDR2 FQNNGV. Trimming removed 1 base from V and 7 bases from J, with 16 bases in between. This rearrangement joins TRBV11-2 to TRBJ1-4; no clear D. The material sequenced was whole blood, taken in connection with sensitization to the hapten diphenylcyclopropenone (DPC). The sequence came from a woman aged 50 to 65 with alopecia areata. Some clones in this sample may be carry-over from other donors' samples. CDR3 nucleotides: TGTGCCAGCAGCTTAGGATCAAGGGCCGTAGGTGAAAAACTGTTTTTT. Its translation: CASSLGSRAVGEKLFF.